This T cell receptor beta chain was documented in a study of blood T cell repertoires in COVID-19. Across the whole study: Samples of COVID-19 (acute and convalescent) were obtained from the United States, Italy and Spain.

Data came from immunoSEQ multiplex PCR; TCRdb stores just in-frame clones and leaves some out. The sample carries tens of thousands of clones, around 83% recorded once. Sequencing was performed on peripheral blood. The sequence was collected from a man aged 70 or older with acute or convalescent COVID-19.

The CDR3 is CASSQDGSTDTQYF. CDR3 DNA sequence: TGTGCCAGCAGCCAGGATGGTTCCACAGATACGCAGTATTTT. The J gene is TRBJ2-3, the V gene TRBV11-3; D not certain. Per germline, CDR1 SGHNT and CDR2 YENEEA. V was cut by 5 bases and J by 2 bases, with 11 bases left in between. The CDR3 extends over 14 amino acids.